This T cell receptor (beta chain) stems from a study of CD8 T cells in Susac syndrome. Trimming shortened V by 5 bases and J by 6 bases, and 19 bases separated the two germline ends. CDR3 length: 15 amino acids. Germline V lookup: CDR1 MNHEY, CDR2 SMNVEV (reference sequence). Reverse transcription of roughly 0.5 to 1 ug RNA was performed with random hexamers. The CDR3 of TCR beta was amplified by immunoSEQ multiplex PCR across 54 Vbeta and 13 Jbeta. TCRdb itself ran the immunoSEQ multiplex PCR reads through MiXCR, one entry per CDR3 protein. The sample includes tens of thousands of distinct CDR3 sequences, 94% of them seen just once. Sequencing of TCR beta was performed on blood CD8+ and CD4+ T cells.

The V call is TRBV27, the J call TRBJ2-5, with D perhaps matching TRBD2 (6 bases). This sequence originates from a human donor in good health. The sequenced sample consisted of CD8+ T cells from PBMCs. This chain's CDR3 is CASSPPPGLWKTQYF. The DNA for the CDR3 is TGTGCCAGCAGTCCGCCACCGGGACTGTGGAAGACCCAGTACTTC.